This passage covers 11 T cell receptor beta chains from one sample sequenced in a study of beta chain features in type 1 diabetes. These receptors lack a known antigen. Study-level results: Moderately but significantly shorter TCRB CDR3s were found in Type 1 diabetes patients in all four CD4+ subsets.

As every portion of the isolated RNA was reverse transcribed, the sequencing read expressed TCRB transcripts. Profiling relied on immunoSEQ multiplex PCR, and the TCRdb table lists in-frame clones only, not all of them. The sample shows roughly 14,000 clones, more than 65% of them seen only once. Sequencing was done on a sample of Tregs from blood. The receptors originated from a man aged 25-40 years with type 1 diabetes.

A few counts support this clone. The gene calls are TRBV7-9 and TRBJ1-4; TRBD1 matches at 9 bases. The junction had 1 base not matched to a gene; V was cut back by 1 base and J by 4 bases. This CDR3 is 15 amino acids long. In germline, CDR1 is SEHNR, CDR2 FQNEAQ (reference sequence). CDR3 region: CASSLGGQGNEKLFF. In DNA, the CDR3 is TGTGCCAGCAGCTTAGGGGGACAGGGTAATGAAAAACTGTTTTTT.

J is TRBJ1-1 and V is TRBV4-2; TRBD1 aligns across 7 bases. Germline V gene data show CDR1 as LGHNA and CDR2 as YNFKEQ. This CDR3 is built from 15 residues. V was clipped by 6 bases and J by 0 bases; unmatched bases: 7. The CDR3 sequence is CASRPNRGLNTEAFF. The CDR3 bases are TGTGCCAGCAGACCGAACAGGGGCCTGAACACTGAAGCTTTCTTT.

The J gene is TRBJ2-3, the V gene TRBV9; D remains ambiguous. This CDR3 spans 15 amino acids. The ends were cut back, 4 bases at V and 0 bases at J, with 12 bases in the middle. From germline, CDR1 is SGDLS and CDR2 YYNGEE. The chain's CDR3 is CASSSRGLSTDTQYF. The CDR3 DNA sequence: TGTGCCAGCAGCTCCAGAGGCCTAAGCACAGATACGCAGTATTTT. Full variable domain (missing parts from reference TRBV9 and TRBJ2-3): DSGVTQTPKHLITATGQRVTLRCSPRSGDLSVYWYQQSLDQGLQFLIQYYNGEERAKGNILERFSAQQFPDLHSELNLSSLELGDSALYFCASSSRGLSTDTQYFGPGTRLTVL.

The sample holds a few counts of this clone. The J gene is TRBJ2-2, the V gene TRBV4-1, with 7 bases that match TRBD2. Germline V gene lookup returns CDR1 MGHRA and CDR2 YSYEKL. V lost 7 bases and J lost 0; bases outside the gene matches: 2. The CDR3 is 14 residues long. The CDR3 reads CASKGTTNTGELFF. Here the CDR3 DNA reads TGCGCCAGCAAGGGGACTACGAACACCGGGGAGCTGTTTTTT.

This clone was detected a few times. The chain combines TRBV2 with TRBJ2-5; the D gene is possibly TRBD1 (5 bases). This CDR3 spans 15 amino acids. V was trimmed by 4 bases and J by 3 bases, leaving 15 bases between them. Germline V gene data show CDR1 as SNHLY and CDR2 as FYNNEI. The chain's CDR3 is CASSAPLGREETQYF. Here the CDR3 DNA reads TGTGCCAGCAGTGCCCCGTTGGGGCGCGAAGAGACCCAGTACTTC.

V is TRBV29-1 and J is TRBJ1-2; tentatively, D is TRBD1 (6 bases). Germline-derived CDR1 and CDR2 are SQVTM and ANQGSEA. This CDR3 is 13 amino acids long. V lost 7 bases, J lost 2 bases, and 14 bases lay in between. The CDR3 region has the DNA TGCAGCGCCAACAGGGACCCCAACTATGGCTACACCTTC. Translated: CSANRDPNYGYTF.

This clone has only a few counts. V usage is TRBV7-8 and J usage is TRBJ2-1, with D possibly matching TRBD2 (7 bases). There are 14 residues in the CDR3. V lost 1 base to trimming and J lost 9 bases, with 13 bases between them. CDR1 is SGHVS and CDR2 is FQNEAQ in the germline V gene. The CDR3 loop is CASSLVAGASEQFF. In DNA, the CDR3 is TGTGCCAGCAGCTTAGTGGCGGGGGCGAGTGAGCAGTTCTTC.

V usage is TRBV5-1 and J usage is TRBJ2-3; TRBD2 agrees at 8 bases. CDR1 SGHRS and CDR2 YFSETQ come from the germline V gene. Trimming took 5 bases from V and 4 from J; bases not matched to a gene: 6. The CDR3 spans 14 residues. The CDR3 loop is CASSSGTRADTQYF. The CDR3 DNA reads TGCGCCAGCAGTTCCGGGACTAGGGCAGATACGCAGTATTTT.

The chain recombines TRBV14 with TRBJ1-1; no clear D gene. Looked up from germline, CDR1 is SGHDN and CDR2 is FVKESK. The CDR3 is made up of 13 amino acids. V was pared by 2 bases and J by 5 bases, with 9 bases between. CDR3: CASSQSRGTEAFF. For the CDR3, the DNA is TGTGCCAGCAGCCAAAGCAGAGGGACTGAAGCTTTCTTT.

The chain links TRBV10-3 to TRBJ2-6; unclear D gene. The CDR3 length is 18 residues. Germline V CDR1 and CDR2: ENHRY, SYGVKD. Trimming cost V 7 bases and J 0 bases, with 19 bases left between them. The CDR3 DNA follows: TGTGCCATCACTTTGGGCCCACTGGCGAGCTCTGGGGCCAACGTCCTGACTTTC. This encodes CAITLGPLASSGANVLTF.

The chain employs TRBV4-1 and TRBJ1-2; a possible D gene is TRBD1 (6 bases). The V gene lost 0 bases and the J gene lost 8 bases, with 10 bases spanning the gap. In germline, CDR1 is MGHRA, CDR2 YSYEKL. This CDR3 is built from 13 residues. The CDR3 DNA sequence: TGCGCCAGCAGCCAAGAAGGGGGACGGGGCTACACCTTC. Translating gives CASSQEGGRGYTF.